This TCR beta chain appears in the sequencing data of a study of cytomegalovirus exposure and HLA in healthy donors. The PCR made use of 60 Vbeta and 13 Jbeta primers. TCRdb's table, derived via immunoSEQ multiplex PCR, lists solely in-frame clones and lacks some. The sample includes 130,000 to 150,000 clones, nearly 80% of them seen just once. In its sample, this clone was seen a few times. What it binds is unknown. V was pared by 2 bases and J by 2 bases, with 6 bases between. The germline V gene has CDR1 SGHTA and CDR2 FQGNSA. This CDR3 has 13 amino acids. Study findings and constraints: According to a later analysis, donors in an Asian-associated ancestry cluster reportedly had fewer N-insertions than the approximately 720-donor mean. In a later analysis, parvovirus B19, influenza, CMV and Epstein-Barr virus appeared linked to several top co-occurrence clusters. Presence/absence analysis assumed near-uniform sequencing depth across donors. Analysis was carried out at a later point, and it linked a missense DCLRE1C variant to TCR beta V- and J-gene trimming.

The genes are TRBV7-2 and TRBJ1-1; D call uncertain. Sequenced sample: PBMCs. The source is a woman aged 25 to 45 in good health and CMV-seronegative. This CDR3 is CASSLQINTEAFF. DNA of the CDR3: TGTGCCAGCAGCTTACAGATCAACACTGAAGCTTTCTTT.